This passage covers 14 T cell receptor beta chains from one sample sequenced in a study of blood T cell repertoires in COVID-19. Some clones are missing from TCRdb's copy, which holds only in-frame ones; the method was immunoSEQ multiplex PCR. The table records hundreds of thousands of clones, about 86% of them present only once. Sequenced material: peripheral blood. These receptors were collected from a woman aged 55-69 years with COVID-19, enrolled during active disease.

CDR3 amino acids: CASSIGLAGGTHYEQYF. Here the CDR3 DNA reads TGTGCCAGTAGTATCGGCCTAGCGGGGGGGACCCACTACGAGCAGTACTTC. The V call is TRBV19, the J call TRBJ2-7; 12 nucleotides agree with TRBD2. Germline V CDR1 and CDR2: LNHDA, SQIVND (reference sequence). V lost 3 bases and J lost 3; bases outside the gene matches: 9. CDR3 length: 17 residues.

The genes are TRBV5-1 and TRBJ1-6; 12 bases are shared with TRBD1. The junction had 7 bases not matched to a gene; V was cut back by 3 bases and J by 9 bases. Germline CDR1 reads SGHRS; CDR2 reads YFSETQ. The CDR3 spans 16 residues. The CDR3 bases are TGCGCCAGCAGCTGGGGGACAGGGGGCGGCGGTTCACCCCTCCACTTT. It encodes CASSWGTGGGGSPLHF.

The rearrangement links TRBV4-1 to TRBJ2-2; 8 bases align to TRBD2. With V trimmed by 5 bases and J by 8 bases, 16 bases remained unmatched. The CDR3 is 17 amino acids. Germline V gene lookup returns CDR1 MGHRA and CDR2 YSYEKL. The CDR3 here is CASSKFTSGSSRGELFF. CDR3 DNA sequence: TGCGCCAGCAGCAAATTCACTAGCGGTTCTTCGAGAGGGGAGCTGTTTTTT.

The chain employs TRBV13 and TRBJ1-2; 10 bases are a match to TRBD1. Germline values: CDR1 PRHDT, CDR2 FYEKMQ (reference sequence). V trimming: 6 bases; J trimming: 7 bases; junction bases outside the gene matches: 14. This CDR3 comprises 16 residues. The CDR3 DNA reads as TGTGCCAGCAGTTACCGGTTAGGGACAGGGGTTGGTGGCTACACCTTC. This sequence encodes CASSYRLGTGVGGYTF.

The chain links TRBV5-1 to TRBJ1-6; 8 nucleotides line up with TRBD1. From germline, CDR1 is SGHRS and CDR2 YFSETQ. The V segment lost 3 bases and the J segment 5 bases; nucleotides outside the gene matches: 7. The CDR3 extends over 16 amino acids. Here the CDR3 DNA reads TGCGCCAGCAGCTCCCTCCGGACAGGGAATAATTCACCCCTCCACTTT. It specifies CASSSLRTGNNSPLHF.

J is TRBJ2-3 and V is TRBV7-3; tentatively, D is TRBD2 (6 bases). The V and J ends lost 3 bases and 1 base respectively, with 11 bases between them. This CDR3 has 15 amino acids. Germline values: CDR1 SGHTA, CDR2 FQGTGA. The CDR3 sequence is CASSFVSGGTDTQYF. Here the CDR3 DNA reads TGTGCCAGCAGCTTCGTTAGCGGCGGCACAGATACGCAGTATTTT.

This clone was picked up many times. The genes are TRBV10-3 and TRBJ2-1; 12 bases fit TRBD2. Germline assignment: CDR1 ENHRY and CDR2 SYGVKD. The junction had 5 bases not matched to a gene; V was cut back by 6 bases and J by 5 bases. The CDR3 sequence is 15 residues long. Here the CDR3 DNA reads TGTGCCATCAGACGCGGACTAGCGGGGAACAATGAGCAGTTCTTC. Translated: CAIRRGLAGNNEQFF.

The genes are TRBV3-1 (or the pseudogene TRBV3-2) and TRBJ2-7; D call uncertain. The germline gives CDR1 LGHDT, CDR2 YNNKEL (reference sequence). Trimming cost V 4 bases and J 3 bases, with 7 bases left between them. The length of the CDR3 is 12 residues. DNA for the CDR3: TGTGCCAGCAGCCCTCGTAACTACGAGCAGTACTTC. It yields the protein CASSPRNYEQYF.

This rearrangement joins TRBV9 to TRBJ1-1, with TRBD1 identical over 7 bases. Germline V gene sequence: CDR1 SGDLS, CDR2 YYNGEE. The CDR3 runs to 15 residues. Trimming removed 4 bases from V and 1 base from J; junction bases left unmatched: 7. CDR3 loop: CASSTGRGWNTEAFF. CDR3 sequence (DNA): TGTGCCAGCAGCACAGGCAGGGGGTGGAACACTGAAGCTTTCTTT.

The chain joins TRBV15 to TRBJ2-7, with 12 bases matching TRBD2. J gave up 0 bases and V 3 bases, and 9 bases lay outside the gene matches. This CDR3 has 18 amino acids. Germline-derived CDR1 and CDR2 are LNHNV and YYDKDF (reference sequence). The CDR3 DNA follows: TGTGCCACCAGCAGTACTAGCGGGGGGCGACAGAGCTCCTACGAGCAGTACTTC. It is translated as CATSSTSGGRQSSYEQYF. Supplemented by reference TRBV15 and TRBJ2-7, the full variable domain reads DAMVIQNPRYQVTQFGKPVTLSCSQTLNHNVMYWYQQKSSQAPKLLFHYYDKDFNNEADTPDNFQSRRPNTSFCFLDIRSPGLGDTAMYLCATSSTSGGRQSSYEQYFGPGTRLTVT.

This clone was seen only once. This sequence joins TRBV2 and TRBJ2-3; 8 bases are shared with TRBD1. Germline CDR1 SNHLY, CDR2 FYNNEI. The trim removed 8 bases at V and 5 bases at J, leaving 33 bases unmatched. CDR3 size: 22 residues. CDR3 protein: CASGRGTGWGRTSEKSLDTQYF. Written as DNA, the CDR3 is TGTGCCAGCGGGCGCGGGACAGGTTGGGGCCGAACATCAGAAAAGAGCCTAGATACGCAGTATTTT. The full variable domain, in which reference TRBV2 and TRBJ2-3 provide the parts outside the CDR3, is EPEVTQTPSHQVTQMGQEVILRCVPISNHLYFYWYRQILGQKVEFLVSFYNNEISEKSEIFDDQFSVERPDGSNFTLKIRSTKLEDSAMYFCASGRGTGWGRTSEKSLDTQYFGPGTRLTVL.

A word on this clone: The sample holds other DNA sequences that translate to the same CDR3. This chain links TRBV7-2 with TRBJ2-3, with D tentatively TRBD1 (6 bases). Trimming removed 3 bases at V and 3 bases at J, with 7 bases between. The V gene's germline CDR1 is SGHTA and CDR2 FQGNSA. There are 13 residues in the CDR3. The CDR3 nucleotides read TGTGCCAGCAGCTTTAGGGGGACAGATACGCAGTATTTT. It codes for CASSFRGTDTQYF.

This rearrangement joins TRBV11-3 to TRBJ2-2; no definite D call. CDR1 SGHNT and CDR2 YENEEA come from the germline V gene. The germline V and J ends were trimmed by 8 bases and 10 bases, with 8 bases remaining between them. The CDR3 covers 10 residues. CDR3 coding DNA: TGTGCCAGCGGCCGTGAGGAGCTGTTTTTT. It yields the protein CASGREELFF.

This clone appeared once. The chain carries TRBV29-1 and TRBJ1-1; D is unclear. Germline V lookup: CDR1 SQVTM, CDR2 ANQGSEA. The CDR3 spans 13 residues. V shed 4 bases and J shed 3 bases, with 12 bases lying between them. Written as DNA, the CDR3 is TGCAGCGTTGGCCAGGCCTGGGACACTGAAGCTTTCTTT. It specifies CSVGQAWDTEAFF.